The clone carrying this T cell receptor (beta chain) occurred once. The sample holds other DNA sequences that translate to the same CDR3. This specimen comes from a study of Ad26.COV2.S vaccination and SARS-CoV-2 variants. Some clones are missing from TCRdb's copy, which holds only in-frame ones; the method was immunoSEQ multiplex PCR. Of about 680,000 clones in the sample, approximately 88% were seen once. CDR3 length: 13 amino acids. The V end lost 0 bases, the J end lost 2 bases, and 5 bases lay between the germline ends. CDR1 and CDR2 (germline): SEHNR, FQNEAQ (reference sequence). Specified treatment: about 20 received Ad26.COV2.S at low or high dose, single or two shots; 5 received placebo; per-sample allocation not given. Day 63 after the first vaccine or placebo injection was the time point for sampling. Participants' vaccine, an Ad26 vector, delivered Wuhan-strain SARS-CoV-2 spike.

This chain uses TRBV7-9 with TRBJ2-7; D is undetermined. This clonotype originated in a person aged 18 to 59 who received the Ad26.COV2.S COVID-19 vaccine or a placebo. Source: peripheral blood, taken in a trial of Ad26.COV2.S vaccine versus placebo. The CDR3 region is CASSLAGAYEQYF. CDR3 nucleotide sequence: TGTGCCAGCAGCTTAGCTGGGGCCTACGAGCAGTACTTC.